The T cell receptor beta chain described here comes from a study of control samples from healthy donors and cancer patients. V gave up 6 bases and J gave up 6 bases, with 14 bases separating them. The CDR3 is made up of 13 amino acids. Assay: immunoSEQ multiplex PCR; the TCRdb copy retains only in-frame clones and omits some. The data hold 70,000 to 80,000 clones, with roughly 87% observed a single time. V is TRBV12-3 or TRBV12-4 and J is TRBJ1-2; perhaps TRBD1 as D (6 bases). Material for sequencing was blood. The receptor's source is a woman between 45 and 65 years old in good health. The CDR3 protein is CASSLTGYNGYTF. CDR3 bases: TGTGCCAGCAGCCTCACAGGGTACAATGGCTACACCTTC.